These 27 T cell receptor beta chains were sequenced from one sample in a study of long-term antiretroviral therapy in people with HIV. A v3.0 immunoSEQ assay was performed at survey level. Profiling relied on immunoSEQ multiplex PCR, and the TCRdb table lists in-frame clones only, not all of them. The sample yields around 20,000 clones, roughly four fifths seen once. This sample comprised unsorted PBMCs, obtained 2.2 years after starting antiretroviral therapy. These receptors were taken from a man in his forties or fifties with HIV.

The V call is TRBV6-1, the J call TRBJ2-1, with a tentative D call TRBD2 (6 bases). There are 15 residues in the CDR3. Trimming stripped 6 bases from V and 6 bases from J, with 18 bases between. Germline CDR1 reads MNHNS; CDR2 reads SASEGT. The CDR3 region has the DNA TGTGCCAGCAGCGCGACTAGTCTAACACCCAATGAGCAGTTCTTC. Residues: CASSATSLTPNEQFF.

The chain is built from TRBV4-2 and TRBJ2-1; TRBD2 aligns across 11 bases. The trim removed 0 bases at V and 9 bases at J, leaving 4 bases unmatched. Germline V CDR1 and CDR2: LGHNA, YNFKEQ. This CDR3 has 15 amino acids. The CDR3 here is CASSQEASGGREQFF. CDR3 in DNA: TGTGCCAGCAGCCAAGAAGCTAGCGGGGGGCGTGAGCAGTTCTTC.

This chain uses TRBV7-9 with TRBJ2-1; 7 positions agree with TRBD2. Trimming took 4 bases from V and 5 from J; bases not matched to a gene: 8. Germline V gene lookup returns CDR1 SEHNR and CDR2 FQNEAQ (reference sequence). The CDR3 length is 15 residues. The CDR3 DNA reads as TGTGCCAGCAGCTCACCGCACGCGGGAGACAATGAGCAGTTCTTC. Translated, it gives CASSSPHAGDNEQFF.

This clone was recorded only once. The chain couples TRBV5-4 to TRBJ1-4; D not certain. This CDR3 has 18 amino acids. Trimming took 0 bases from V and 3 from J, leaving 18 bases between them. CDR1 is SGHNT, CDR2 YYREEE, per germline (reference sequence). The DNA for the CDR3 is TGTGCCAGCAGCTTGGTTGGGAAAAGGCGCCCGTCTAATGAAAAACTGTTTTTT. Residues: CASSLVGKRRPSNEKLFF.

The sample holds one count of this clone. The CDR3 nucleotides are TGTGCCATCAGTGAGGGGGGAGAGGGATTGAAAGAGACCCAGTACTTC. Protein product: CAISEGGEGLKETQYF. The J gene is TRBJ2-5, the V gene TRBV10-3; D may match TRBD1 or TRBD2 (5 bases each). Trimming took 2 bases from V and 3 from J, leaving 16 bases between them. Germline V gene data show CDR1 as ENHRY and CDR2 as SYGVKD. CDR3 length equals 16 residues.

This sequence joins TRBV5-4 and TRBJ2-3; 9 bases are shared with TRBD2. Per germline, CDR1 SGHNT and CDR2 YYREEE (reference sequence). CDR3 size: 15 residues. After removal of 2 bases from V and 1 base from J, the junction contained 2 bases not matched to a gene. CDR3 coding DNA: TGTGCCAGCAGCTTCCGACTAGCGGGCACAGATACGCAGTATTTT. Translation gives CASSFRLAGTDTQYF.

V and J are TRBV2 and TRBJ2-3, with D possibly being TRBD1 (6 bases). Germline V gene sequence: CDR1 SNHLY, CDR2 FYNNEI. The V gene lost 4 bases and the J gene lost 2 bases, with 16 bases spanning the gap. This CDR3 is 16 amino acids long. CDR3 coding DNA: TGTGCCAGCAGTGCGTTAACAGGGTACCTCACAGATACGCAGTATTTT. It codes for CASSALTGYLTDTQYF.

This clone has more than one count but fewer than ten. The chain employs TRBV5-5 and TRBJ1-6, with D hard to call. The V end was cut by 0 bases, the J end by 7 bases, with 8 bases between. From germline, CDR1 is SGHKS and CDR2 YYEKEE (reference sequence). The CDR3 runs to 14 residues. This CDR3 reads CASSLDVNNSPLHF. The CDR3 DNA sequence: TGTGCCAGCAGCTTGGACGTGAACAATTCACCCCTCCACTTT.

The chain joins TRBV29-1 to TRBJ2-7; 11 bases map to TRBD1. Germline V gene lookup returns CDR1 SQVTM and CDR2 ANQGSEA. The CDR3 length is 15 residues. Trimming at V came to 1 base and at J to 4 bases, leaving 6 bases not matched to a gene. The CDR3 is CSVEGRTGGGYEQYF. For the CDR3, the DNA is TGCAGCGTTGAAGGGCGGACAGGGGGCGGGTACGAGCAGTACTTC.

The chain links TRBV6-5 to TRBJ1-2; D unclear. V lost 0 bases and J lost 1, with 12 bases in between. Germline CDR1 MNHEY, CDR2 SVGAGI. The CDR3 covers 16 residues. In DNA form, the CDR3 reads TGTGCCAGCAGTTACTCAAGACGGCTTCTTAACTATGGCTACACCTTC. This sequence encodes CASSYSRRLLNYGYTF.

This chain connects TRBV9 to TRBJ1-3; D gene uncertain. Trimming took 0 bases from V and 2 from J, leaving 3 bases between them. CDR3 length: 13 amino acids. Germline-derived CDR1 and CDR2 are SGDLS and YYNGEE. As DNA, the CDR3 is TGTGCCAGCAGCGTAGTCGCTGGAAACACCATATATTTT. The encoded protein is CASSVVAGNTIYF.

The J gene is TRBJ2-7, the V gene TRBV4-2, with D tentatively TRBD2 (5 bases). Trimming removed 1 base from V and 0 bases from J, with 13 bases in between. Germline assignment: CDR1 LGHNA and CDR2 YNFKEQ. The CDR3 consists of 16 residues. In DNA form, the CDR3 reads TGTGCCAGCAGCCAAGTTAGCGCTGAGCTCTCCTACGAGCAGTACTTC. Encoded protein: CASSQVSAELSYEQYF.

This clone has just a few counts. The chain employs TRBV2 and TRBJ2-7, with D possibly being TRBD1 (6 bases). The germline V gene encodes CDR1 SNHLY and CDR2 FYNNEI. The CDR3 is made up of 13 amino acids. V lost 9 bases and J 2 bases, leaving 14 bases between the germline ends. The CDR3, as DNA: TGTGCCAGACGGACAGTTGGAACCTACGAGCAGTACTTC. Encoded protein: CARRTVGTYEQYF.

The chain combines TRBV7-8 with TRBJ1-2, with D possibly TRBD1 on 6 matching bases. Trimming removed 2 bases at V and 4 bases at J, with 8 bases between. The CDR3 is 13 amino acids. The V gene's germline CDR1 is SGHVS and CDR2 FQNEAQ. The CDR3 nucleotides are TGTGCCAGCAGCTTATCAGGGGTCTATGGCTACACCTTC. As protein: CASSLSGVYGYTF. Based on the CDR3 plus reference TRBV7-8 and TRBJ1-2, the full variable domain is GAGVSQSPRYKVAKRGQDVALRCDPISGHVSLFWYQQALGQGPEFLTYFQNEAQLDKSGLPSDRFFAERPEGSVSTLKIQRTQQEDSAVYLCASSLSGVYGYTFGSGTRLTVV.

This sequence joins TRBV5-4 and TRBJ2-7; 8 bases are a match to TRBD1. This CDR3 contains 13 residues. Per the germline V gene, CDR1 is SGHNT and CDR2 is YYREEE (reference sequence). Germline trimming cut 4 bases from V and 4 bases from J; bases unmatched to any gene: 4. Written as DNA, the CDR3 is TGTGCCAGCAGCGCAGGGGGCAGGTACGAGCAGTACTTC. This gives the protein CASSAGGRYEQYF.

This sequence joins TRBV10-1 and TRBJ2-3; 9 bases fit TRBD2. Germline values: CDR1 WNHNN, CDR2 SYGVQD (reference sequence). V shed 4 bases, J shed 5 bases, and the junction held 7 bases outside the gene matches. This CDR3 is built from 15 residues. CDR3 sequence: CASSAAGGPGDTQYF. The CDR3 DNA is TGCGCCAGCAGTGCGGCGGGAGGGCCTGGAGATACGCAGTATTTT.

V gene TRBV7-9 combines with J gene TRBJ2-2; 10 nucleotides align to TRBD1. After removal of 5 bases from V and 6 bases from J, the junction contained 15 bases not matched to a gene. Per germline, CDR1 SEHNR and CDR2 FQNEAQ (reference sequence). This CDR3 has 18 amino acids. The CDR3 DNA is TGTGCCAGCAGCGACCGGACAGGGGGACGAACGAGGGCCGGGGAGCTGTTTTTT. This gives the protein CASSDRTGGRTRAGELFF.

This CDR3 reads CASSLDSRPYGYTF. CDR3 bases: TGTGCCAGCAGCTTGGACAGCCGGCCCTATGGCTACACCTTC. The genes are TRBV7-9 and TRBJ1-2; maybe TRBD1 (6 bases). The CDR3 consists of 14 residues. V dropped 3 bases and J dropped 4 bases, with 12 bases sitting between them. Germline V gives CDR1 SEHNR, CDR2 FQNEAQ (reference sequence). Full variable domain (remainder filled in from reference TRBV7-9 and TRBJ1-2): DTGVSQNPRHKITKRGQNVTFRCDPISEHNRLYWYRQTLGQGPEFLTYFQNEAQLEKSRLLSDRFSAERPKGSFSTLEIQRTEQGDSAMYLCASSLDSRPYGYTFGSGTRLTVV.

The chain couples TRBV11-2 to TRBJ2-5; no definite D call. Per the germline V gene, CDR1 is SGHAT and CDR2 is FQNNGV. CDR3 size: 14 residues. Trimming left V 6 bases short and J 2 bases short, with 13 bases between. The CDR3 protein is CASRLVDWQETQYF. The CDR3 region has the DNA TGTGCCAGCAGACTGGTGGATTGGCAAGAGACCCAGTACTTC.

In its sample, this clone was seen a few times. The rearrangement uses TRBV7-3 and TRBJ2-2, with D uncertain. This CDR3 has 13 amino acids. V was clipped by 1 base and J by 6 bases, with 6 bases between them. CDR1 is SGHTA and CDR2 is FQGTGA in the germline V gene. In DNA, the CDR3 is TGTGCCAGCAGCTTAAGGCAGGCCGGGGAGCTGTTTTTT. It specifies CASSLRQAGELFF.

In nucleotides, the CDR3 is TGTGCCATAAATAGGGGGGACAGCCTAAGTTCACCCCTCCACTTT. It translates to CAINRGDSLSSPLHF. V usage is TRBV7-9 and J usage is TRBJ1-6; 7 bases map to TRBD1. The CDR3 has 15 residues. Germline CDR1 is SEHNR and CDR2 is FQNEAQ (reference sequence). J gave up 9 bases and V 10 bases, and 15 bases lay outside the gene matches.

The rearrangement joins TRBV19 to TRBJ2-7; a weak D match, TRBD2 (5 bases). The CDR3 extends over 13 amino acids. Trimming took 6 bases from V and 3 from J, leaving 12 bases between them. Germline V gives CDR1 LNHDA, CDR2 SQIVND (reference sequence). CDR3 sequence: CASSFGVHYEQYF. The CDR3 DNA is TGTGCCAGTAGCTTCGGGGTCCACTACGAGCAGTACTTC. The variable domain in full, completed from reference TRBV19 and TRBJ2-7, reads DGGITQSPKYLFRKEGQNVTLSCEQNLNHDAMYWYRQDPGQGLRLIYYSQIVNDFQKGDIAEGYSVSREKKESFPLTVTSAQKNPTAFYLCASSFGVHYEQYFGPGTRLTVT.

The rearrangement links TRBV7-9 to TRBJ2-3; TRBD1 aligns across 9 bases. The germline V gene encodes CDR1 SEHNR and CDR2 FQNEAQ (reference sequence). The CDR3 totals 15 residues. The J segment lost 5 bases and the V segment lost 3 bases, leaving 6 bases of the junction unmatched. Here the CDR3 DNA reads TGTGCCAGCAGCTTGGGACAGGGTCCCCTAGATACGCAGTATTTT. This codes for CASSLGQGPLDTQYF.

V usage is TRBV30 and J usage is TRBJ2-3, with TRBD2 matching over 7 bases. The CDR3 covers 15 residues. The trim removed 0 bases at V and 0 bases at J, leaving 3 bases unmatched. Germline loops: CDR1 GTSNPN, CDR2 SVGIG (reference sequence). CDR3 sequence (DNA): TGTGCCTGGAGTGTAAGCGGGACGAGCACAGATACGCAGTATTTT. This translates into CAWSVSGTSTDTQYF.

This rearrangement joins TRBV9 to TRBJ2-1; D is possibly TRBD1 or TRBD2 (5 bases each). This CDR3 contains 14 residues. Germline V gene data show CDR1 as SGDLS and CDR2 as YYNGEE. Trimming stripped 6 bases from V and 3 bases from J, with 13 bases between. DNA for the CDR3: TGTGCCAGCAACGACGGGGCTAACTACAATGAGCAGTTCTTC. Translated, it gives CASNDGANYNEQFF.

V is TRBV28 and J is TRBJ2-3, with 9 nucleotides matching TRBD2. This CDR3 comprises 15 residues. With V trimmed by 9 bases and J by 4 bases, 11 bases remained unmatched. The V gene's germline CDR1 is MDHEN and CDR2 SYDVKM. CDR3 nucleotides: TGTGCCAGTAGAGAGGAGCGGGAGGTAGCAGATACGCAGTATTTT. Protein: CASREEREVADTQYF.

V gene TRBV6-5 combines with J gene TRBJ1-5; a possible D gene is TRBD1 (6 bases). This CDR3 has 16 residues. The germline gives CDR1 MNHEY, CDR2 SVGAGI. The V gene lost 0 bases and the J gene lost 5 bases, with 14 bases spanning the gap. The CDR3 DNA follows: TGTGCCAGCAGTTACTCGGCAAACAGGGTTGATCAGCCCCAGCATTTT. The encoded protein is CASSYSANRVDQPQHF.